A single sample is the source of the 26 T cell receptor beta chains below, sequenced in a study of OX40 agonist ivuxolimab in advanced cancers. Method: immunoSEQ multiplex PCR; TCRdb's copy keeps in-frame clones and lacks some. The sample holds some 76,000 clones, over 85% seen once. Sequences were derived from CD4+ or CD8+ T cells sorted from blood, sampled in a trial of the OX40 agonist ivuxolimab. Source of these receptors: an adult with an advanced solid tumor such as melanoma, head and neck, liver or kidney cancer.

The chain recombines TRBV10-2 with TRBJ1-2; 7 bases align to TRBD1. There are 15 residues in the CDR3. CDR1 and CDR2 (germline): WSHSY, SAAADI. The ends lost 3 bases at V and 2 bases at J; junction bases unmatched: 6. This CDR3 reads CASSDARGINYGYTF. For the CDR3, the DNA is TGCGCCAGCAGTGATGCCAGGGGGATCAACTATGGCTACACCTTC.

This sequence joins TRBV5-4 and TRBJ1-2; TRBD1 might be the D (5 bases). Germline lookup yields CDR1 SGHNT and CDR2 YYREEE (reference sequence). Trimming took off 5 bases at V and 8 bases at J, with 13 bases between the two ends. The CDR3 contains 12 residues. DNA of the CDR3: TGTGCCAGCAGAATGGGAGGGGTCGGCTACACCTTC. As protein: CASRMGGVGYTF.

J is TRBJ2-1 and V is TRBV6-5; 8 bases are shared with TRBD2. This CDR3 has 16 residues. With 0 bases clipped from V and 6 bases from J, the junction kept 7 bases outside the gene matches. Germline V gives CDR1 MNHEY, CDR2 SVGAGI. CDR3 nucleotide sequence: TGTGCCAGCAGTTACTCGGGGGTAGCGGGATCCAATGAGCAGTTCTTC. Residues: CASSYSGVAGSNEQFF.

The chain couples TRBV13 to TRBJ2-1; D is perhaps TRBD2 (7 bases). The CDR3 is made up of 16 amino acids. V gave up 0 bases and J gave up 7 bases, with 16 bases separating them. From germline, CDR1 is PRHDT and CDR2 FYEKMQ (reference sequence). The CDR3 DNA follows: TGTGCCAGCAGCTTAGGGCTTCGGGGGGCGAGGAATGAGCAGTTCTTC. This codes for CASSLGLRGARNEQFF.

This chain connects TRBV9 to TRBJ2-5; no firm D call. From germline, CDR1 is SGDLS and CDR2 YYNGEE. Trimming shortened V by 0 bases and J by 4 bases, and 13 bases separated the two germline ends. This CDR3 is built from 15 residues. DNA for the CDR3: TGTGCCAGCAGCGTAGGCGGTAGCTCCCCAGAGACCCAGTACTTC. It is translated as CASSVGGSSPETQYF.

The chain links TRBV5-1 to TRBJ2-1; D may be TRBD2 (6 bases). Trimming took 6 bases from V and 3 from J, leaving 10 bases between them. This CDR3 contains 13 residues. From germline, CDR1 is SGHRS and CDR2 YFSETQ. The CDR3 reads CASTGEYYNEQFF. DNA of the CDR3: TGCGCCAGCACGGGGGAGTACTACAATGAGCAGTTCTTC.

The genes are TRBV11-2 and TRBJ1-1; maybe TRBD1 (6 bases). V was trimmed by 5 bases and J by 8 bases, leaving 12 bases between them. In germline, CDR1 is SGHAT, CDR2 FQNNGV. The CDR3 is 12 residues long. CDR3 nucleotide sequence: TGTGCCAGCAGCAATACAGGGTCGGAAGCTTTCTTT. Its protein is CASSNTGSEAFF.

This chain's CDR3 is CASSVARNEQFF. CDR3 in DNA: TGTGCCAGCAGCGTAGCAAGGAATGAGCAGTTCTTC. The rearrangement uses TRBV9 and TRBJ2-1; D is ambiguous. V was pared by 0 bases and J by 7 bases, with 5 bases between. Germline assignment: CDR1 SGDLS and CDR2 YYNGEE. This CDR3 contains 12 residues.

A remark on this clone: An end of the junction does not agree with germline; a read error may underlie this. The gene calls are TRBV18 and TRBJ2-7, with D perhaps TRBD2 (6 bases). The CDR3 is 15 residues long. Germline V gives CDR1 KGHSH, CDR2 LQKENI. The CDR3 nucleotides read TGTGCCAGCTCACTCGGGGCGGGGACCTCCAACGAGCAGTACTTC. Protein: CASSLGAGTSNEQYF.

The CDR3 is CASSSPAATGGQETQYF. The CDR3 bases are TGTGCCAGCAGCTCCCCCGCCGCTACAGGGGGTCAAGAGACCCAGTACTTC. The chain couples TRBV11-2 to TRBJ2-5; 8 positions match TRBD1. The V segment lost 4 bases and the J segment 2 bases; nucleotides outside the gene matches: 12. This CDR3 is built from 17 residues. Germline CDR1 reads SGHAT; CDR2 reads FQNNGV.

The CDR3 reads CSVETGAEQYF. In DNA form, the CDR3 reads TGCAGCGTTGAGACAGGGGCCGAGCAGTACTTC. The rearrangement links TRBV29-1 to TRBJ2-7; 8 bases match TRBD1. Germline V gene sequence: CDR1 SQVTM, CDR2 ANQGSEA. This CDR3 comprises 11 residues. Trimming took 3 bases from V and 6 from J; bases not matched to a gene: 1.

This clone counts as medium-sized. The chain joins TRBV6-1 to TRBJ1-5, with D perhaps TRBD1 (6 bases). Trimming removed 6 bases from V and 1 base from J, with 13 bases in between. Germline values: CDR1 MNHNS, CDR2 SASEGT. CDR3 length: 15 residues. This chain's CDR3 is CASSLEGGSNQPQHF. In DNA form, the CDR3 reads TGTGCCAGCAGCCTAGAGGGGGGCAGCAATCAGCCCCAGCATTTT.

The chain uses TRBV5-5 and TRBJ2-1, with 9 nucleotides matching TRBD2. Trimming took 2 bases from V and 9 from J; bases not matched to a gene: 6. CDR1 SGHKS and CDR2 YYEKEE come from the germline V gene (reference sequence). The CDR3 covers 14 residues. This CDR3 is CASSFRLAGSEQFF. The CDR3, as DNA: TGTGCCAGCAGCTTTCGGCTAGCGGGGAGTGAGCAGTTCTTC. The whole variable domain, filled in from reference TRBV5-5 and TRBJ2-1, reads DAGVTQSPTHLIKTRGQQVTLRCSPISGHKSVSWYQQVLGQGPQFIFQYYEKEERGRGNFPDRFSARQFPNYSSELNVNALLLGDSALYLCASSFRLAGSEQFFGPGTRLTVL.

This chain links TRBV11-3 with TRBJ2-2; D unresolved. The germline CDR1 and CDR2 sequences are SGHNT and YENEEA. The CDR3 runs to 12 residues. Trimming took 2 bases from V and 6 from J, leaving 4 bases between them. CDR3 loop: CASSLIAGELFF. Here the CDR3 DNA reads TGTGCCAGCAGCTTAATCGCCGGGGAGCTGTTTTTT.

This rearrangement joins TRBV9 to TRBJ2-3; the D is unclear. CDR3 length equals 15 residues. The germline V gene encodes CDR1 SGDLS and CDR2 YYNGEE. V lost 1 base to trimming and J lost 4 bases, with 13 bases between them. CDR3 amino acids: CASSVLDGVSDTQYF. In DNA form, the CDR3 reads TGTGCCAGCAGCGTATTGGATGGAGTTTCAGATACGCAGTATTTT. Variable domain in full (rest from reference TRBV9 and TRBJ2-3): DSGVTQTPKHLITATGQRVTLRCSPRSGDLSVYWYQQSLDQGLQFLIQYYNGEERAKGNILERFSAQQFPDLHSELNLSSLELGDSALYFCASSVLDGVSDTQYFGPGTRLTVL.

The chain employs TRBV30 and TRBJ1-1, with unresolved D. The CDR3 spans 12 residues. The germline V gene has CDR1 GTSNPN and CDR2 SVGIG (reference sequence). The V gene lost 2 bases and the J gene lost 1 base, with 5 bases spanning the gap. CDR3 region: CAWSWGNTEAFF. DNA for the CDR3: TGTGCCTGGAGTTGGGGGAACACTGAAGCTTTCTTT.

V usage is TRBV27 and J usage is TRBJ2-7; D possibly matches TRBD1 or TRBD2 (6 bases each). The V and J ends lost 7 bases and 2 bases respectively, with 18 bases between them. The CDR3 sequence is 15 residues long. CDR1 and CDR2 (germline): MNHEY, SMNVEV (reference sequence). CDR3 sequence (DNA): TGTGCCAGCAAGCGGCTGGGGGGCGAGACCTACGAGCAGTACTTC. Protein sequence: CASKRLGGETYEQYF.

This chain links TRBV7-2 with TRBJ1-3; D may be TRBD1 (5 bases). The CDR3 runs 15 residues. CDR1 SGHTA and CDR2 FQGNSA come from the germline V gene. The germline V and J ends were trimmed by 2 bases and 4 bases, with 12 bases remaining between them. This chain's CDR3 is CASSLPQVGGNTIYF. DNA for the CDR3: TGTGCCAGCAGCTTACCACAGGTCGGAGGAAACACCATATATTTT.

This clone has only one observation. J is TRBJ2-1 and V is TRBV6-5, with D possibly TRBD2 on 6 matching bases. Germline values: CDR1 MNHEY, CDR2 SVGAGI. Trimming removed 9 bases from V and 5 bases from J, with 17 bases in between. The CDR3 extends over 14 amino acids. CDR3 nucleotide sequence: TGTGCCAGTCAACGGGCGGGACTTAACAATGAGCAGTTCTTC. Translating it yields CASQRAGLNNEQFF.

V gene TRBV28 combines with J gene TRBJ1-1, with 7 bases that match TRBD1. The CDR3 loop spans 15 amino acids. V was clipped by 7 bases and J by 4 bases; unmatched bases: 12. Per the germline V gene, CDR1 is MDHEN and CDR2 is SYDVKM. Here the CDR3 reads CASTMTGRRGTEAFF. The CDR3 region has the DNA TGTGCCAGCACCATGACAGGGAGGAGGGGCACTGAAGCTTTCTTT.

This clone showed up just once. This rearrangement joins TRBV5-1 to TRBJ1-1, with D possibly TRBD1 on 6 matching bases. With 0 bases removed from V and 5 bases from J, the gap between germline ends came to 20 bases. CDR3 size: 17 residues. Germline CDR1 and CDR2: SGHRS and YFSETQ. The CDR3 DNA reads TGCGCCAGCAGCTTGGAAGGCGGGACACTGGGTAGGACTGAAGCTTTCTTT. As protein: CASSLEGGTLGRTEAFF.

The chain uses TRBV19 and TRBJ2-1; no clear D. There are 15 residues in the CDR3. V shed 5 bases and J shed 8 bases, with 19 bases lying between them. Germline values: CDR1 LNHDA, CDR2 SQIVND (reference sequence). The CDR3 DNA reads as TGTGCCAGTAGTCTCGGGTCCCTCGAAGGAGATGAGCAGTTCTTC. It yields the protein CASSLGSLEGDEQFF.

The rearrangement links TRBV11-3 to TRBJ1-1; D is unclear. The CDR3 loop spans 16 amino acids. Per germline, CDR1 SGHNT and CDR2 YENEEA. V was cut by 5 bases and J by 1 base, with 17 bases left in between. The CDR3 DNA reads TGTGCCAGCAGCCTCGAGGCCGGCTTAGGGAACACTGAAGCTTTCTTT. Translated, it gives CASSLEAGLGNTEAFF.

The DNA for the CDR3 is TGTGCCAGCAGCCTAGGGAACACCGGGGAGCTGTTTTTT. This translates into CASSLGNTGELFF. The rearrangement uses TRBV9 and TRBJ2-2; D is ambiguous. Germline values: CDR1 SGDLS, CDR2 YYNGEE. Trimming pared 4 bases from V and 1 base from J, leaving 5 bases between. This CDR3 spans 13 amino acids.

The chain carries TRBV28 and TRBJ1-5; D is ambiguous. This CDR3 spans 13 amino acids. V was shortened by 3 bases and J by 1 base, with 4 bases between the two germline ends. Germline CDR1 reads MDHEN; CDR2 reads SYDVKM. CDR3 amino acids: CASSFPSNQPQHF. The CDR3, as DNA: TGTGCCAGCAGTTTCCCGAGCAATCAGCCCCAGCATTTT.

This chain uses TRBV5-4 with TRBJ2-7; 7 nucleotides align to TRBD2. V shed 4 bases, J shed 1 base, and the junction held 2 bases outside the gene matches. Per germline, CDR1 SGHNT and CDR2 YYREEE (reference sequence). This CDR3 has 13 amino acids. CDR3 sequence (DNA): TGTGCCAGCAGCCAGGGACTATCCTACGAGCAGTACTTC. It yields the protein CASSQGLSYEQYF.